This section outlines one T cell receptor (beta chain) sequence together with its context. Its antigen is not known. The sample comes from a study of T cells in Graves' hyperthyroidism and ophthalmopathy. Overall study findings and caveats: In blood, most of the thyroid clonotypes expanded above 0.001 were also present.

Patients were excluded because of uncontrolled infection, other autoimmune disease, pregnancy or lactation. There were TCR beta CDR3 regions amplified from RNA transcripts. HTBI primers were used for first-round RT-PCR of the TCR CDR3. TCRdb called the multiplex PCR reads again in MiXCR, with one record for every CDR3 protein. Counted here are approximately 510,000 distinct CDR3 sequences, less than 25% occurring once; the ten biggest clones make up roughly 29%. The length of the CDR3 is 14 residues. Trimming removed 4 bases at V and 4 bases at J, with 13 bases between. CDR1 and CDR2 from the germline V gene are MNHNS and SASEGT.

Sequenced: blood. The chain is built from TRBV6-1 and TRBJ1-2; D remains unclear. The sequence derives from a man aged 18 to 30 with Graves' hyperthyroidism. CDR3 loop: CASSVGLHSYGYTF. DNA for the CDR3: TGTGCCAGCAGTGTAGGACTACATTCCTATGGCTACACCTTC.